This T cell receptor (beta chain) was profiled in a study of OX40 agonist ivuxolimab in advanced cancers. Study at large: Patients in the trial were receiving intravenous ivuxolimab every 2 weeks, at doses of 0.01 to 10 mg/kg. Regarding the study as a whole: On average, a greater number of expanded clones characterised CD8+ T cells relative to CD4+.

A note on this clone: As yet, its antigen is unknown.

Profiled with immunoSEQ multiplex PCR; TCRdb holds only in-frame clones, not every one. The sample has 96,000 or so clones; 84% are singletons. This TCR derives from an adult with an advanced solid tumor such as melanoma, head and neck, liver or kidney cancer. Sequencing used CD4+ or CD8+ T cells sorted from blood, obtained in a trial of the OX40 agonist ivuxolimab.

CDR3 sequence: CASALGGGRTEAFF. The CDR3 DNA is TGTGCCAGCGCCCTTGGGGGGGGGCGGACTGAAGCTTTCTTT. The chain couples TRBV6-1 to TRBJ1-1; D possibly corresponds to TRBD1 (6 bases). Trimming stripped 8 bases from V and 5 bases from J, with 18 bases between. CDR1 MNHNS and CDR2 SASEGT come from the germline V gene. The CDR3 covers 14 residues.